A single sample gave rise to the 27 T cell receptor beta chains below, sequenced in a study of CD8 T cells in ankylosing spondylitis. Study-wide results and caveats: There was a TCR beta motif, made of several highly homologous variants, that appeared characteristic of ankylosing spondylitis blood.

The antigens of these receptors remain unknown. TCRdb reanalysed the 5' RACE reads using MiXCR and keeps one entry per CDR3 protein. The sample includes approximately 550,000 distinct CDR3 sequences, about 13% of them seen just once. Sequences were obtained from blood, either unsorted or a sorted T cell fraction (not recorded which). The receptors were gathered from a male donor with ankylosing spondylitis.

This clonotype was seen only a few times. The chain uses TRBV24-1 and TRBJ1-1; possible D gene TRBD1, 5 bases. The CDR3 sequence is 15 residues long. V shed 4 bases and J shed 3 bases, with 14 bases lying between them. The V gene's germline CDR1 is KGHDR and CDR2 SFDVKD. Written as DNA, the CDR3 is TGTGCCACCAGTGACCCCACCAGGGATGACACTGAAGCTTTCTTT. Its translation: CATSDPTRDDTEAFF.

The J gene is TRBJ2-7, the V gene TRBV4-1, with 11 bases fitting TRBD1. Germline V gene lookup returns CDR1 MGHRA and CDR2 YSYEKL. This CDR3 has 16 amino acids. The ends lost 0 bases at V and 0 bases at J; junction bases unmatched: 1. As DNA, the CDR3 is TGCGCCAGCAGCCAAGAGGGACAGGGGGTCTCCTACGAGCAGTACGTC. Protein sequence: CASSQEGQGVSYEQYV.

The V call is TRBV6-6, the J call TRBJ1-2, with a weak D call TRBD1 (6 bases). Germline V lookup: CDR1 MNHNY, CDR2 SVGAGI (reference sequence). This CDR3 has 13 amino acids. Trimming took off 10 bases at V and 8 bases at J, with 20 bases between the two ends. This CDR3 is CATRARKGGGYTF. The CDR3 coding sequence is TGTGCCACAAGAGCTCGAAAAGGGGGAGGCTACACCTTC.

This chain joins TRBV29-1 and TRBJ1-2; unclear D gene. Trimming took off 7 bases at V and 3 bases at J, with 9 bases between the two ends. From germline, CDR1 is SQVTM and CDR2 ANQGSEA. The CDR3 length is 11 residues. The CDR3 reads CSAAGDYGYTF. Here the CDR3 DNA reads TGCAGCGCCGCCGGAGACTATGGCTACACCTTC.

Here the CDR3 reads CASSLEAGGINTGELFF. In nucleotides, the CDR3 is TGTGCCAGCAGCTTAGAGGCGGGAGGGATAAACACCGGGGAGCTGTTTTTT. The chain joins TRBV11-2 to TRBJ2-2; 9 nucleotides line up with TRBD2. Germline-derived CDR1 and CDR2 are SGHAT and FQNNGV. Trimming took 0 bases from V and 2 from J; bases not matched to a gene: 4. The CDR3 has 17 residues.

This rearrangement joins TRBV29-1 to TRBJ1-4; 7 positions match TRBD1. The CDR3 covers 13 residues. Germline V gene data show CDR1 as SQVTM and CDR2 as ANQGSEA. The V segment lost 7 bases and the J segment 5 bases; nucleotides outside the gene matches: 7. The CDR3 loop is CSGQGGLNEKLFF. CDR3 sequence (DNA): TGCAGCGGTCAGGGGGGGCTAAATGAAAAACTGTTTTTT.

This clonotype was seen more than once but under ten times. V and J are TRBV7-2 and TRBJ1-3; TRBD1 matches 9 bases. Germline V gene lookup returns CDR1 SGHTA and CDR2 FQGNSA. The CDR3 extends over 15 amino acids. V shed 6 bases and J 2 bases; nucleotides not matched to a gene: 5. The CDR3 nucleotides are TGTGCCAGCAGGTCCGGGACAGGGACTGGAAACACCATATATTTT. It encodes CASRSGTGTGNTIYF. Full variable domain (rest looked up from reference TRBV7-2 and TRBJ1-3): GAGVSQSPSNKVTEKGKDVELRCDPISGHTALYWYRQSLGQGLEFLIYFQGNSAPDKSGLPSDRFSAERTGGSVSTLTIQRTQQEDSAVYLCASRSGTGTGNTIYFGEGSWLTVV.

This chain links TRBV7-8 with TRBJ2-1; TRBD2 matches at 10 bases. The length of the CDR3 is 15 residues. In germline, CDR1 is SGHVS, CDR2 FQNEAQ. J was trimmed by 4 bases and V by 5 bases; bases with no gene match: 5. The CDR3 here is CASSPSSGGYNEQFF. CDR3 in DNA: TGTGCCAGCAGCCCTTCTAGCGGGGGTTACAATGAGCAGTTCTTC.

This clonotype was found a few times. The chain recombines TRBV27 with TRBJ2-2; maybe TRBD2 (5 bases). This CDR3 region has 12 residues. The germline V gene encodes CDR1 MNHEY and CDR2 SMNVEV (reference sequence). V was clipped by 8 bases and J by 4 bases, with 8 bases between them. The CDR3 nucleotides are TGTGCCAGCCAAGAGGGCACCGGGGAGCTGTTTTTT. Protein sequence: CASQEGTGELFF.

This clonotype has just a few counts. This chain links TRBV20-1 with TRBJ2-5; no clear D gene. The CDR3 spans 10 residues. Trimming stripped 2 bases from V and 5 bases from J, with 3 bases between. Germline values: CDR1 DFQATT, CDR2 SNEGSKA (reference sequence). The CDR3 DNA reads TGCAGTGCTAGATTGGAGACCCAGTACTTC. Translated, it gives CSARLETQYF.

The chain joins TRBV24-1 to TRBJ2-2; the D gene is possibly TRBD1 (6 bases). CDR1 is KGHDR, CDR2 SFDVKD, per germline. The CDR3 has 16 amino acids. With 3 bases removed from V and 3 bases from J, the gap between germline ends came to 13 bases. The CDR3 loop is CATSDNTKGDTGELFF. CDR3 DNA sequence: TGTGCCACCAGTGATAACACCAAGGGGGACACCGGGGAGCTGTTTTTT.

V usage is TRBV10-2 and J usage is TRBJ2-5; 8 bases match TRBD1. The CDR3 is 12 amino acids. V shed 10 bases and J 1 base; nucleotides not matched to a gene: 2. Germline lookup yields CDR1 WSHSY and CDR2 SAAADI. CDR3 in DNA: TGCGCCACCACAGGGGGCCAAGAGACCCAGTACTTC. This translates into CATTGGQETQYF.

This sequence joins TRBV3-1 and TRBJ1-1, with a tentative D call TRBD1 (5 bases). CDR1 LGHDT and CDR2 YNNKEL come from the germline V gene (reference sequence). The CDR3 length is 17 residues. Deletions cut 0 bases from V and 3 bases from J, with 17 bases between. The CDR3, as DNA: TGTGCCAGCAGCCAAGATACCGGGGGGTCAATCGACACTGAAGCTTTCTTT. Protein sequence: CASSQDTGGSIDTEAFF.

This sequence joins TRBV5-1 and TRBJ2-1; TRBD1 matches at 9 bases. The CDR3 has 16 amino acids. Losses at the gene ends were 3 bases for V and 0 bases for J; bases not matched to a gene: 4. Germline V CDR1 and CDR2: SGHRS, YFSETQ. CDR3 loop: CASSSHRGLSYNEQFF. The DNA for the CDR3 is TGCGCCAGCAGCTCCCACAGGGGGCTCTCCTACAATGAGCAGTTCTTC.

This chain's CDR3 is CASSPYTLRQWSPLHF. Here the CDR3 DNA reads TGTGCCAGCAGCCCGTACACCCTCCGGCAATGGTCACCCCTCCACTTT. The V call is TRBV14, the J call TRBJ1-6; no firm D call. The V end was cut by 4 bases, the J end by 10 bases, with 20 bases between. CDR3 size: 16 residues. Germline CDR1 is SGHDN and CDR2 is FVKESK. Supplemented by reference TRBV14 and TRBJ1-6, the full variable domain reads EAGVTQFPSHSVIEKGQTVTLRCDPISGHDNLYWYRRVMGKEIKFLLHFVKESKQDESGMPNNRFLAERTGGTYSTLKVQPAELEDSGVYFCASSPYTLRQWSPLHFGNGTRLTVT.

The V and J genes are TRBV9 and TRBJ2-5; D remains unclear. Per germline, CDR1 SGDLS and CDR2 YYNGEE. V lost 0 bases to trimming and J lost 2 bases, with 11 bases between them. The CDR3 has 15 amino acids. The CDR3 nucleotides read TGTGCCAGCAGCGTAGGGGCAGTAGATCAAGAGACCCAGTACTTC. This translates into CASSVGAVDQETQYF. Full variable domain (missing parts from reference TRBV9 and TRBJ2-5): DSGVTQTPKHLITATGQRVTLRCSPRSGDLSVYWYQQSLDQGLQFLIQYYNGEERAKGNILERFSAQQFPDLHSELNLSSLELGDSALYFCASSVGAVDQETQYFGPGTRLLVL.

This clonotype was observed once. The rearrangement uses TRBV5-6 and TRBJ2-7; TRBD1 matches 8 bases. Germline V gene data show CDR1 as SGHDT and CDR2 as YYEEEE. V gave up 6 bases and J gave up 1 base; unmatched junction bases: 15. The CDR3 runs to 17 residues. DNA of the CDR3: TGTGCCAGCACCACCCCCGGACAGGGATCACTATCCTACGAGCAGTACTTC. As protein: CASTTPGQGSLSYEQYF.

The sample holds a few counts of this clonotype. The V gene is TRBV18, the J gene TRBJ2-3; D gene ambiguous. Per the germline V gene, CDR1 is KGHSH and CDR2 is LQKENI. The V gene lost 6 bases and the J gene lost 4 bases, with 11 bases spanning the gap. The CDR3 length is 13 residues. CDR3 bases: TGTGCCAGCTCTCAACCCAGCTCAGATACGCAGTATTTT. This sequence encodes CASSQPSSDTQYF.

There are a few counts of this clonotype. The chain has TRBV10-2 and TRBJ2-5; D may be TRBD1 or TRBD2 (5 bases each). The V end was cut by 3 bases, the J end by 5 bases, with 13 bases between. The CDR3 sequence is 14 residues long. Germline V gives CDR1 WSHSY, CDR2 SAAADI. The CDR3 reads CASSDWGFVETQYF. The CDR3 bases are TGCGCCAGCAGTGACTGGGGGTTTGTGGAGACCCAGTACTTC.

A few counts support this clonotype. The chain has TRBV5-6 and TRBJ2-7; D is possibly TRBD2 (5 bases). CDR1 is SGHDT, CDR2 YYEEEE, per germline. CDR3 length: 13 amino acids. The germline V and J ends were trimmed by 0 bases and 5 bases, with 9 bases remaining between them. Here the CDR3 reads CASSLGRANEQYV. Written as DNA, the CDR3 is TGTGCCAGCAGCTTGGGGCGGGCAAACGAGCAGTACGTC.

This clonotype came up a few times. Written as DNA, the CDR3 is TGTGCCAGCAGCTTAGGTATTAGCGGGAAGGAGACCCAGTACTTC. Its translation: CASSLGISGKETQYF. The chain uses TRBV7-2 and TRBJ2-5, with 8 bases aligning to TRBD2. The CDR3 runs 15 residues. From germline, CDR1 is SGHTA and CDR2 FQGNSA. The V segment lost 1 base and the J segment 5 bases; nucleotides outside the gene matches: 6.

V gene TRBV25-1 combines with J gene TRBJ2-7, with a weak D call TRBD2 (6 bases). Between the trimmed V and J ends, which lost 1 base and 9 bases, there was a span of 16 bases. The CDR3 totals 14 residues. CDR1 and CDR2 (germline): MGHDK, SYGVNS. This CDR3 reads CASSESGDHLGQYV. The CDR3 region has the DNA TGTGCCAGCAGTGAATCGGGAGACCACCTGGGGCAGTACGTC.

This clonotype appeared a few times. The chain uses TRBV3-1 and TRBJ2-6; D not resolved. The germline CDR1 and CDR2 sequences are LGHDT and YNNKEL (reference sequence). V was clipped by 4 bases and J by 4 bases, with 11 bases between them. This CDR3 is built from 15 residues. Here the CDR3 reads CASSPLRVGANVLTF. CDR3 coding DNA: TGTGCCAGCAGCCCGTTAAGGGTCGGGGCCAACGTCCTGACTTTC.

The chain links TRBV20-1 to TRBJ2-5, with 12 nucleotides matching TRBD1. Germline lookup yields CDR1 DFQATT and CDR2 SNEGSKA (reference sequence). This CDR3 region has 16 residues. With V trimmed by 0 bases and J by 5 bases, 7 bases remained unmatched. The CDR3 DNA sequence: TGCAGTGCTAGAGATCATGGGACAGGGGGCTTTGAGACCCAGTACTTC. Translated: CSARDHGTGGFETQYF.

The chain employs TRBV6-2 or TRBV6-3 and TRBJ2-3; D remains unclear. There are 13 residues in the CDR3. Germline V gives CDR1 MNHEY, CDR2 SVGEGT. Trimming removed 7 bases from V and 1 base from J, with 9 bases in between. CDR3 protein: CASKWVGTDTQYF. The DNA for the CDR3 is TGTGCCAGCAAGTGGGTGGGCACAGATACGCAGTATTTT.

The genes are TRBV20-1 and TRBJ2-3; tentatively, D is TRBD2 (5 bases). Germline V gene sequence: CDR1 DFQATT, CDR2 SNEGSKA (reference sequence). Deletions cut 6 bases from V and 3 bases from J, with 16 bases between. The CDR3 has 14 amino acids. Written as DNA, the CDR3 is TGCAGTGCCCTACCGGTTAGCGCTACAGATACGCAGTATTTT. It is translated as CSALPVSATDTQYF.

This clonotype has a handful of counts. The chain employs TRBV27 and TRBJ1-1; the match to TRBD1 covers 11 bases. V gave up 1 base and J gave up 11 bases; unmatched junction bases: 6. The CDR3 is made up of 14 amino acids. Germline V lookup: CDR1 MNHEY, CDR2 SMNVEV (reference sequence). The CDR3 region is CASSLLGQGAVAFF. The DNA for the CDR3 is TGTGCCAGCAGTTTATTAGGACAGGGGGCAGTCGCTTTCTTT.